Sequencing of this T cell receptor beta chain was carried out in a study of blood T cell repertoires in COVID-19 (dated by TCRdb to about 2020). Regarding the study in general: Samples covering the acute and convalescent phases of COVID-19 were provided by collaborators in the United States, Italy and Spain. The prospective study material was composed of cDNA or gDNA derived from T cells, B-cell-depleted T cells, or PBMCs. The dataset comprised deeply sampled blood TCRbeta repertoires from subjects exposed to, actively infected with, or recovered from COVID-19. The repertoires were released in a freely available public database intended as a resource for research on the immune response to SARS-CoV-2. Samples were obtained from the ongoing ImmuneRACE study (first 160 participants) and from over 1,000 subjects provided by 6 global collaborators. Nearly every sample came with metadata listing a de-identified subject ID, COVID-19 status, age in years and sex. Where available, HLA class I and class II types were taken from metadata supplied by the sample provider and were not determined by assay-based typing.

Study-wide findings and limitations: The quantity of clinical and demographic metadata differed by source and by participant and was supplied without curation.

TCRbeta CDR3 regions were amplified from genomic DNA using the immunoSEQ Assay, a bias-controlled multiplex PCR. As for how the authors treated the data: Within the assay, amplification of reference gene primers was used to estimate how many nucleated cells each sample contained. To quantify the absolute abundance of each unique TCRbeta CDR3 rearrangement, sequence reads were collapsed and filtered. For each sample, productive Simpson clonality was calculated as the square root of Simpson's diversity index across productive rearrangements. Entries here come from immuneACCESS through TCRdb and include only in-frame sequences with V and J called. Some clones fail to appear in such tables; in the studies checked, an unresolved V gene covers under half of the shortfall, and the cause of the remainder is unknown. Clone size and V and J calls were adopted from that table, with D and trimming inferred from the DNA. For this sample the table gives about 420,000 clones, of which approximately 90% were detected only once. The ten largest clones take up roughly 0.76% of the sample.

With respect to this clone: Its antigen remains unidentified. No much larger clone is present one base from it, and per-base qualities are unavailable.

From cysteine to phenylalanine, the CDR3 is 15 amino acids long. Only the CDR3 region is kept as DNA, spanning 45 bases read in frame from base 1. One collaborating source in Seattle enrolled patients while the patients were actively infected and followed the patients over time throughout the course of disease. Whole blood was collected in K2EDTA tubes by collaborating institutions according to the institutions' own protocols. For TCRbeta analysis, collaborators shipped samples as frozen whole blood, isolated PBMCs, or DNA extracted from either of those sample types. The receptor was derived from a man younger than 30 with COVID-19, enrolled during active disease. The chain couples TRBV21-1 to TRBJ2-7; the table's D call of TRBD1 was not tested on the DNA. TRBV21-1 is a known pseudogene. Sequencing was performed on peripheral blood. The DNA sequence follows: TGTGCCAGCAGCAAGGGACAGGGGGCGCCTCCCGAGCAGTACTTC. Its protein product is CASSKGQGAPPEQYF.